Presented here are 10 T cell receptor beta chains from one specimen sequenced in a study of T cells in Graves' hyperthyroidism and ophthalmopathy. Amplification of TCR beta CDR3 regions was performed using RNA transcripts as template. The HTBI primer set served for first-round RT-PCR of the TCR CDR3. TCRdb reprocessed the multiplex PCR reads via MiXCR and lists one record per CDR3 protein. This table has hundreds of thousands of distinct CDR3 sequences, approximately 15% appearing once. The sample was blood. The receptors stem from a woman aged 40-49 years with Graves' hyperthyroidism.

This chain uses TRBV9 with TRBJ2-2; D possibly corresponds to TRBD2 (6 bases). This CDR3 contains 15 residues. V lost 3 bases and J 1 base, leaving 10 bases between the germline ends. The germline V gene encodes CDR1 SGDLS and CDR2 YYNGEE. The CDR3 DNA is TGTGCCAGCAGCGCGAAGGGAGGGAACACCGGGGAGCTGTTTTTT. It encodes CASSAKGGNTGELFF.

This clonotype has ten or more counts. The V and J genes are TRBV28 and TRBJ1-5; the D is unclear. This CDR3 comprises 13 residues. The V gene's germline CDR1 is MDHEN and CDR2 SYDVKM. With 3 bases removed from V and 7 bases from J, the gap between germline ends came to 10 bases. CDR3 sequence reads: CASSFSGWQPQHF. As DNA, the CDR3 is TGTGCCAGCAGTTTTTCGGGGTGGCAGCCCCAGCATTTT.

The J gene is TRBJ2-1, the V gene TRBV10-2; the match to TRBD2 covers 12 bases. There are 15 residues in the CDR3. Germline values: CDR1 WSHSY, CDR2 SAAADI. V dropped 3 bases and J dropped 7; count of bases not matched to a gene: 4. The CDR3 DNA is TGCGCCAGCAGTGAAACGGGACTAGCGGGTAATGAGCAGTTCTTC. Encoded protein: CASSETGLAGNEQFF.

This clonotype was detected ten times or more. The CDR3 DNA sequence: TGCAGTGCTAGAGAAGCACAGGAGCTCACAGATACGCAGTATTTT. This encodes CSAREAQELTDTQYF. The chain couples TRBV20-1 to TRBJ2-3, with D tentatively TRBD1 (5 bases). Trimming left V 0 bases short and J 2 bases short, with 12 bases between. This CDR3 region has 15 residues. Germline-derived CDR1 and CDR2 are DFQATT and SNEGSKA (reference sequence).

This clonotype appeared many times. The chain carries TRBV5-1 and TRBJ2-1; no firm D call. The V and J ends lost 0 bases and 7 bases respectively, with 14 bases between them. Germline values: CDR1 SGHRS, CDR2 YFSETQ. The length of the CDR3 is 15 residues. CDR3 DNA sequence: TGCGCCAGCAGCTTGGCCCGTGGTAGTTGGAATGAGCAGTTCTTC. This sequence encodes CASSLARGSWNEQFF.

This clonotype was seen more than once but under ten times. This chain connects TRBV5-1 to TRBJ1-4; the D is unclear. The germline V gene has CDR1 SGHRS and CDR2 YFSETQ. The CDR3 length is 14 residues. Trimming took off 6 bases at V and 7 bases at J, with 16 bases between the two ends. Here the CDR3 DNA reads TGCGCCAGCACCGAGGCGGAGGCGGGTGAAAAACTGTTTTTT. Encoded protein: CASTEAEAGEKLFF.

For this clonotype: A much larger clone differs from this one at a single base, so this may be a read error. This chain connects TRBV11-3 to TRBJ2-1, with 13 bases identical to TRBD2. The J segment lost 8 bases and the V segment lost 5 bases, leaving 6 bases of the junction unmatched. The CDR3 consists of 15 residues. Germline assignment: CDR1 SGHNT and CDR2 YENEEA. DNA of the CDR3: TGTGCCAGCAGCCCCGGACTAGCGGGAGTCTATGAGCAGTTCTTC. It specifies CASSPGLAGVYEQFF.

There are many counts of this clonotype. The rearrangement uses TRBV12-3 or TRBV12-4 and TRBJ2-7; D call uncertain. This CDR3 is built from 14 residues. Trimming took off 7 bases at V and 2 bases at J, with 15 bases between the two ends. The CDR3 protein is CASTRVGSTYEQYF. The CDR3 DNA is TGTGCCAGCACAAGGGTCGGAAGTACCTACGAGCAGTACTTC.

This clonotype occurred many times. The chain has TRBV28 and TRBJ2-1, with TRBD1 matching 7 bases. V was pared by 10 bases and J by 6 bases, with 6 bases of the junction left unmatched. Germline V gene sequence: CDR1 MDHEN, CDR2 SYDVKM. The length of the CDR3 is 12 residues. For the CDR3, the DNA is TGTGCCACCCGGACAGGTTTCAATGAGCAGTTCTTC. Residues: CATRTGFNEQFF.

This clonotype was detected only a few times. The chain joins TRBV28 to TRBJ2-2, with 7 bases that match TRBD2. The CDR3 totals 15 residues. The V segment lost 2 bases and the J segment 2 bases; nucleotides outside the gene matches: 2. Germline V gene data show CDR1 as MDHEN and CDR2 as SYDVKM. The CDR3 DNA reads TGTGCCAGCAGTTTACGGGACTACAACACCGGGGAGCTGTTTTTT. Amino acids: CASSLRDYNTGELFF.